This T cell receptor beta chain was identified during a study of PD-1 blockade in classical Hodgkin lymphoma. This CDR3 region has 15 residues. Germline CDR1 is SEHNR and CDR2 is FQNEAQ (reference sequence). Trimming at V came to 1 base and at J to 4 bases, leaving 6 bases not matched to a gene. All patients relapsed after autologous stem cell transplantation, and brentuximab vedotin exposure varied. General study points: Reported findings placed baseline TCR diversity lower in newly diagnosed patients (compared with healthy donors).

This clone appeared once. The antigen remains unidentified. Some clones are missing from TCRdb's copy, which holds only in-frame ones; the method was immunoSEQ multiplex PCR. There are approximately 41,000 clones in the sample; roughly nine tenths occur only once, and about 5.5% lies in the top ten. Source: peripheral blood mononuclear cells (PBMCs), taken before the second cycle of nivolumab. The receptor comes from a human donor with classical Hodgkin lymphoma. The rearrangement links TRBV7-9 to TRBJ2-7; 8 bases line up with TRBD1. This CDR3 is CASSLGTGWWYEQYF. In nucleotides, the CDR3 is TGTGCCAGCAGCTTAGGGACAGGGTGGTGGTACGAGCAGTACTTC.